The 3 T cell receptor beta chains below come from one sample, sequenced in a study of blood T cell repertoires in COVID-19. Produced via immunoSEQ multiplex PCR; TCRdb's table is partial and in-frame only. The data show under 300,000 clones, with approximately 90% seen just once and 6% to 7% held by the top ten. Material: PBMCs or T cells enriched from blood (not recorded which). The receptor source for this set is a woman aged 25 to 39 with acute COVID-19.

The chain employs TRBV19 and TRBJ1-5; TRBD1 is a possible D gene (5 bases). Per germline, CDR1 LNHDA and CDR2 SQIVND (reference sequence). CDR3 length: 14 amino acids. Trimming removed 5 bases at V and 0 bases at J, with 8 bases between. CDR3 nucleotide sequence: TGTGCCAGTAGTGGGGGACTTAGCAATCAGCCCCAGCATTTT. Its protein product is CASSGGLSNQPQHF.

There are a few counts of this clone. The rearrangement uses TRBV9 and TRBJ1-2; no clear D. Germline CDR1 is SGDLS and CDR2 is YYNGEE. The CDR3 totals 13 residues. The ends were cut back, 4 bases at V and 1 base at J, with 8 bases in the middle. The chain's CDR3 is CASSPRSNYGYTF. CDR3 nucleotide sequence: TGTGCCAGCAGCCCCCGCAGTAACTATGGCTACACCTTC. The entire variable domain, with the rest obtained from reference TRBV9 and TRBJ1-2, is as follows: DSGVTQTPKHLITATGQRVTLRCSPRSGDLSVYWYQQSLDQGLQFLIQYYNGEERAKGNILERFSAQQFPDLHSELNLSSLELGDSALYFCASSPRSNYGYTFGSGTRLTVV.

The chain employs TRBV2 and TRBJ1-2; maybe TRBD1 (5 bases). V was clipped by 7 bases and J by 5 bases, with 17 bases between them. Germline CDR1 is SNHLY and CDR2 is FYNNEI. CDR3 length: 14 residues. Here the CDR3 DNA reads TGTGCCAGCACCTTGGGCAGGGCTGAATATGGCTACACCTTC. It translates to CASTLGRAEYGYTF.